What follows are 22 T cell receptor beta chains derived from one specimen sequenced in a study of OX40 agonist ivuxolimab in advanced cancers. Measured with immunoSEQ multiplex PCR; TCRdb has only the in-frame clones, and not every one. The sample has tens of thousands of clones, around 85% seen once. Sequencing used CD4+ or CD8+ T cells sorted from blood, obtained in a trial of the OX40 agonist ivuxolimab. The receptors come from an adult with an advanced solid tumor such as melanoma, head and neck, liver or kidney cancer.

This chain joins TRBV18 and TRBJ2-7; 7 bases agree with TRBD2. Germline CDR1 is KGHSH and CDR2 is LQKENI. The CDR3 contains 14 residues. V shed 0 bases and J 4 bases; nucleotides not matched to a gene: 3. CDR3 in DNA: TGTGCCAGCTCACCACCGACTAGCAGTTACGAGCAGTACTTC. It translates to CASSPPTSSYEQYF. The whole variable domain, filled in from reference TRBV18 and TRBJ2-7, reads NAGVMQNPRHLVRRRGQEARLRCSPMKGHSHVYWYRQLPEEGLKFMVYLQKENIIDESGMPKERFSAEFPKEGPSILRIQQVVRGDSAAYFCASSPPTSSYEQYFGPGTRLTVT.

The chain employs TRBV5-1 and TRBJ1-5; TRBD1 is a possible D gene (5 bases). V lost 0 bases, J lost 7 bases, and 8 bases lay in between. Germline values: CDR1 SGHRS, CDR2 YFSETQ. The CDR3 length is 13 residues. CDR3 in amino acids: CASSLATGQPQHF. In nucleotides, the CDR3 is TGCGCCAGCAGCTTGGCAACAGGCCAGCCCCAGCATTTT. The variable domain in full, with the rest retrieved from reference TRBV5-1 and TRBJ1-5, is KAGVTQTPRYLIKTRGQQVTLSCSPISGHRSVSWYQQTPGQGLQFLFEYFSETQRNKGNFPGRFSGRQFSNSRSEMNVSTLELGDSALYLCASSLATGQPQHFGDGTRLSIL.

This clone was counted a few times. The V call is TRBV5-1, the J call TRBJ2-1; D call uncertain. Germline V gene lookup returns CDR1 SGHRS and CDR2 YFSETQ. Trimming removed 2 bases from V and 9 bases from J, with 12 bases in between. The CDR3 is 13 residues long. CDR3 DNA: TGCGCCAGCAGCTTAACCGAATGGGGTGAGCAGTTCTTC. Translating it yields CASSLTEWGEQFF.

The rearrangement joins TRBV2 to TRBJ2-5; D is unresolved. Germline V gene data show CDR1 as SNHLY and CDR2 as FYNNEI. Trimming cost V 3 bases and J 4 bases, with 3 bases left between them. The CDR3 is 11 amino acids. The CDR3 protein is CASSDAETQYF. CDR3 DNA: TGTGCCAGCAGTGACGCAGAGACCCAGTACTTC.

This rearrangement joins TRBV7-8 to TRBJ1-3; tentatively, D is TRBD1 (5 bases). Germline CDR1 and CDR2: SGHVS and FQNEAQ. This CDR3 spans 14 amino acids. The V gene lost 5 bases and the J gene lost 0 bases, with 8 bases spanning the gap. As DNA, the CDR3 is TGTGCCAGCAGCAGCAGGGTCTCTGGAAACACCATATATTTT. Encoded protein: CASSSRVSGNTIYF.

The chain carries TRBV5-1 and TRBJ1-2; 9 nucleotides line up with TRBD1. Germline assignment: CDR1 SGHRS and CDR2 YFSETQ. The ends lost 0 bases at V and 8 bases at J; junction bases unmatched: 11. CDR3 length equals 16 residues. The CDR3 region has the DNA TGCGCCAGCAGCTTGGCCTCCGGGACAGGGAGTAGCGGCTACACCTTC. Amino acids: CASSLASGTGSSGYTF.

The chain carries TRBV11-2 and TRBJ1-3; D is unresolved. CDR1 is SGHAT, CDR2 FQNNGV, per germline. V was pared by 1 base and J by 0 bases, with 4 bases between. The CDR3 covers 14 residues. As DNA, the CDR3 is TGTGCCAGCAGCTTAGGGGTCTCTGGAAACACCATATATTTT. Encoded protein: CASSLGVSGNTIYF.

The chain carries TRBV29-1 and TRBJ1-4; D uncertain. Germline V gene lookup returns CDR1 SQVTM and CDR2 ANQGSEA. The CDR3 runs to 12 residues. V lost 3 bases and J lost 5, with 7 bases in between. CDR3 sequence (DNA): TGCAGCGTTGATGATGAGAATGAAAAACTGTTTTTT. Its translation is CSVDDENEKLFF.

The chain links TRBV28 to TRBJ2-5; 7 bases are a match to TRBD2. The CDR3 is 13 residues long. V shed 6 bases and J 5 bases; nucleotides not matched to a gene: 6. CDR1 and CDR2 from the germline V gene are MDHEN and SYDVKM. The CDR3 DNA reads TGTGCCAGCAGGGCACAAGCGGGGGAGACCCAGTACTTC. Translating it yields CASRAQAGETQYF.

This rearrangement joins TRBV27 to TRBJ1-5; weak D call: TRBD1 (6 bases). The CDR3 runs to 12 residues. Trimming removed 5 bases from V and 7 bases from J, with 9 bases in between. The germline CDR1 and CDR2 sequences are MNHEY and SMNVEV (reference sequence). CDR3 loop: CASSKGDQPQHF. CDR3 nucleotides: TGTGCCAGCAGTAAGGGGGACCAGCCCCAGCATTTT.

The genes are TRBV6-6 and TRBJ1-2; weak D call: TRBD1 (5 bases). The CDR3 totals 13 residues. The V end was cut by 6 bases, the J end by 5 bases, with 13 bases between. CDR1 MNHNY and CDR2 SVGAGI come from the germline V gene (reference sequence). CDR3 loop: CASRLGAQYGYTF. CDR3 sequence (DNA): TGTGCCAGCAGGCTCGGGGCCCAATATGGCTACACCTTC.

The gene calls are TRBV7-2 and TRBJ1-3, with D unclear. The V gene's germline CDR1 is SGHTA and CDR2 FQGNSA. Trimming took off 1 base at V and 3 bases at J, with 13 bases between the two ends. The CDR3 has 16 amino acids. CDR3 protein: CASSLVGGLGGNTIYF. The CDR3 nucleotides are TGTGCCAGCAGCTTAGTAGGAGGGTTAGGTGGAAACACCATATATTTT.

In its sample, this clone was seen once. The chain uses TRBV2 and TRBJ2-1; a possible D gene is TRBD2 (6 bases). CDR1 and CDR2 (germline): SNHLY, FYNNEI. Trimming pared 7 bases from V and 6 bases from J, leaving 16 bases between. CDR3 length: 14 residues. The chain's CDR3 is CASKRAATLNEQFF. In nucleotides, the CDR3 is TGTGCCAGCAAGCGGGCAGCTACTCTCAATGAGCAGTTCTTC.

This sequence joins TRBV6-1 and TRBJ2-7, with 8 bases that match TRBD1. V lost 4 bases to trimming and J lost 1 base; unmatched junction nucleotides: 6. Germline assignment: CDR1 MNHNS and CDR2 SASEGT. This CDR3 region has 15 residues. CDR3 protein: CASSVIGTGSYEQYF. In DNA form, the CDR3 reads TGTGCCAGCAGTGTGATCGGGACAGGTTCCTACGAGCAGTACTTC.

The V and J genes are TRBV29-1 and TRBJ1-4, with no clear D. Deletions cut 4 bases from V and 7 bases from J, with 10 bases between. The CDR3 extends over 12 amino acids. Germline V lookup: CDR1 SQVTM, CDR2 ANQGSEA. The CDR3 spells CSVGATVEKLFF. The CDR3 DNA is TGCAGCGTTGGGGCAACCGTTGAAAAACTGTTTTTT. Variable domain in full (rest from reference TRBV29-1 and TRBJ1-4): SAVISQKPSRDICQRGTSLTIQCQVDSQVTMMFWYRQQPGQSLTLIATANQGSEATYESGFVIDKFPISRPNLTFSTLTVSNMSPEDSSIYLCSVGATVEKLFFGSGTQLSVL.

V gene TRBV5-6 combines with J gene TRBJ2-3, with 10 bases identical to TRBD2. This CDR3 has 16 amino acids. The ends lost 2 bases at V and 6 bases at J; junction bases unmatched: 9. Germline V gives CDR1 SGHDT, CDR2 YYEEEE. The CDR3 DNA reads as TGTGCCAGCAGCTTTCTAGCGGGGGCCTCTGGGGATACGCAGTATTTT. This sequence encodes CASSFLAGASGDTQYF.

This clone was recorded only once. This chain uses TRBV6-1 with TRBJ2-5; D unresolved. The CDR3 spans 13 residues. Between the trimmed V and J ends, which lost 3 bases and 2 bases, there was a span of 7 bases. The germline gives CDR1 MNHNS, CDR2 SASEGT. CDR3 in amino acids: CASSEIPQETQYF. CDR3 coding DNA: TGTGCCAGCAGTGAGATCCCTCAAGAGACCCAGTACTTC.

The rearrangement links TRBV27 to TRBJ2-3; D not resolved. The germline V gene has CDR1 MNHEY and CDR2 SMNVEV (reference sequence). CDR3 length: 12 amino acids. V was trimmed by 8 bases and J by 2 bases, leaving 8 bases between them. For the CDR3, the DNA is TGTGCCAGCGCCGACCCCACAGATACGCAGTATTTT. This sequence encodes CASADPTDTQYF.

This chain joins TRBV7-3 and TRBJ2-7; 11 nucleotides align to TRBD2. The trim removed 5 bases at V and 4 bases at J, leaving 7 bases unmatched. The germline CDR1 and CDR2 sequences are SGHTA and FQGTGA. The CDR3 sequence is 15 residues long. This chain's CDR3 is CASSLTSGKQYEQYF. CDR3 nucleotide sequence: TGTGCCAGCAGCCTGACTAGCGGGAAACAATACGAGCAGTACTTC.

The rearrangement uses TRBV7-3 and TRBJ2-1, with 11 nucleotides matching TRBD2. CDR1 and CDR2 (germline): SGHTA, FQGTGA. V shed 2 bases, J shed 0 bases, and the junction held 0 bases outside the gene matches. There are 16 residues in the CDR3. The CDR3 nucleotides read TGTGCCAGCAGCTTACTAGCGGGGGGCTCCTACAATGAGCAGTTCTTC. This gives the protein CASSLLAGGSYNEQFF.

Written as DNA, the CDR3 is TGTGCCAGCAGCCTCAGGGGAAGGATCTACGAGCAGTACTTC. Translated: CASSLRGRIYEQYF. This rearrangement joins TRBV7-8 to TRBJ2-7, with D maybe TRBD1 (6 bases). The V gene's germline CDR1 is SGHVS and CDR2 FQNEAQ. Trimming shortened V by 5 bases and J by 3 bases, and 14 bases separated the two germline ends. The CDR3 is 14 amino acids.

The chain couples TRBV5-4 to TRBJ2-2, with 7 bases fitting TRBD2. Germline CDR1 and CDR2: SGHNT and YYREEE (reference sequence). The CDR3 is made up of 15 amino acids. The V gene end was trimmed by 2 bases and the J gene end by 6 bases; junction bases not matched to a gene: 7. The CDR3 is CASSFGTTRSGELFF. In nucleotides, the CDR3 is TGTGCCAGCAGCTTTGGGACTACGAGGTCCGGGGAGCTGTTTTTT.